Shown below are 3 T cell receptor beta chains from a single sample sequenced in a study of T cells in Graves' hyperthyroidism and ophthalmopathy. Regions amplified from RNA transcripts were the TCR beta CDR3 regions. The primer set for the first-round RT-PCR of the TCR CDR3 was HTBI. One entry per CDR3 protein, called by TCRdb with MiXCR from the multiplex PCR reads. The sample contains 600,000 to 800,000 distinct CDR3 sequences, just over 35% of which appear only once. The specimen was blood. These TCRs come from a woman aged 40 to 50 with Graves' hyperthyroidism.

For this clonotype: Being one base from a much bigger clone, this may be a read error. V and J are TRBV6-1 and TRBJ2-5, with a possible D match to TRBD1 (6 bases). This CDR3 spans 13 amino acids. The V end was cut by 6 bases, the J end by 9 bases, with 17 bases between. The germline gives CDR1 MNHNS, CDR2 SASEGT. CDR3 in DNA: TGTGCCAGCAGCCAACACAGGGCGGAGGCCCAGTACTTC. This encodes CASSQHRAEAQYF.

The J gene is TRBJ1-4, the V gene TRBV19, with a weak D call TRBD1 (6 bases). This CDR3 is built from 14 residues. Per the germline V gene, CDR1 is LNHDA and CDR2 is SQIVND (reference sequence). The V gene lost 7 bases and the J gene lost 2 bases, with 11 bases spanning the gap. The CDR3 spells CASNPTGTNEKLFF. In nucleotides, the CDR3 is TGTGCCAGTAACCCAACAGGGACTAATGAAAAACTGTTTTTT.

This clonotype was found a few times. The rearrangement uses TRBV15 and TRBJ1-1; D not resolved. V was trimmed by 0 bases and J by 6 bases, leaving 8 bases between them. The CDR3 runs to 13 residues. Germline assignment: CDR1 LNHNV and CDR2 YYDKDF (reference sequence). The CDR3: CATSRDRAAEAFF. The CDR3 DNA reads TGTGCCACCAGCAGAGATCGGGCTGCTGAAGCTTTCTTT.